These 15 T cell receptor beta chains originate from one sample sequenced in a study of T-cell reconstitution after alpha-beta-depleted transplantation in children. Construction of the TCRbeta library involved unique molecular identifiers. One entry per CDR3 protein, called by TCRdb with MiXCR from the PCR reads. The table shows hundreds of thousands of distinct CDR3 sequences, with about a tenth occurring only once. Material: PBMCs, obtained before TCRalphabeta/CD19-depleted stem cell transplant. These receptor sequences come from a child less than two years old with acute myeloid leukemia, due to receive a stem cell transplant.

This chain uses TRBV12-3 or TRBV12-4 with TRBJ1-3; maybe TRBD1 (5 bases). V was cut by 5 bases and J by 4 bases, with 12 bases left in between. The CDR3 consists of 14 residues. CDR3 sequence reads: CASSLGTEGNTIYF. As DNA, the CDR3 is TGTGCCAGCAGTCTCGGGACGGAGGGAAACACCATATATTTT.

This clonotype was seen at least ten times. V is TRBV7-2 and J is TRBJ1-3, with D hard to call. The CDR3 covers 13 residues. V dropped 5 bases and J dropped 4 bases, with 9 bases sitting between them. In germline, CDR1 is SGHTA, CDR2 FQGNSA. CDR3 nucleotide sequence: TGTGCCAGCAGCGCGGATCGAGGAAACACCATATATTTT. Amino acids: CASSADRGNTIYF.

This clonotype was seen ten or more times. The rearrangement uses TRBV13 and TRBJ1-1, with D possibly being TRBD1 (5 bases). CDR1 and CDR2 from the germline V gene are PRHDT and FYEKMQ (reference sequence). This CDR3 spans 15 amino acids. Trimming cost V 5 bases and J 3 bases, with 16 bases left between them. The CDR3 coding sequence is TGTGCCAGCAGCCCCCGGGCGCGGGGCGACACTGAAGCTTTCTTT. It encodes CASSPRARGDTEAFF.

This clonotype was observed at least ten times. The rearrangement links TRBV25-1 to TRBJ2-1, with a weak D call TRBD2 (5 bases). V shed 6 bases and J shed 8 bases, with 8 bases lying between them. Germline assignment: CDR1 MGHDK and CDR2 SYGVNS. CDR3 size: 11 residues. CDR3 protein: CASSGLYEQFF. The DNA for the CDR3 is TGTGCCAGCAGCGGACTTTATGAGCAGTTCTTC.

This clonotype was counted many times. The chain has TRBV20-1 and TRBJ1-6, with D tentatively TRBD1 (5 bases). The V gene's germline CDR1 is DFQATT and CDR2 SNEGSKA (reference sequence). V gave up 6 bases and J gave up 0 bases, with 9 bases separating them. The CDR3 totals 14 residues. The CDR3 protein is CSAGGVSYNSPLHF. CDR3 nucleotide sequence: TGCAGTGCCGGGGGGGTCTCCTATAATTCACCCCTCCACTTT.

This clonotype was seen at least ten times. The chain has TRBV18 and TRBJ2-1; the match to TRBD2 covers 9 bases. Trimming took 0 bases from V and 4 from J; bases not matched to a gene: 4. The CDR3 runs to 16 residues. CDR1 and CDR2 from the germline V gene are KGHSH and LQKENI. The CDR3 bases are TGTGCCAGCTCACCACCCTTGCTAGCGGGATACAATGAGCAGTTCTTC. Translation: CASSPPLLAGYNEQFF. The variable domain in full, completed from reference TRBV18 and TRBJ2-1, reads NAGVMQNPRHLVRRRGQEARLRCSPMKGHSHVYWYRQLPEEGLKFMVYLQKENIIDESGMPKERFSAEFPKEGPSILRIQQVVRGDSAAYFCASSPPLLAGYNEQFFGPGTRLTVL.

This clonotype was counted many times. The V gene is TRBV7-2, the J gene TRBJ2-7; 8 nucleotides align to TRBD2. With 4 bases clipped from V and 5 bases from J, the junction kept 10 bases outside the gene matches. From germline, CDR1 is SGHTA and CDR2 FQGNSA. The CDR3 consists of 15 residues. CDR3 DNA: TGTGCCAGCAGCTCACGCGTGGGACTAGGCCACGAGCAGTACTTC. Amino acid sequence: CASSSRVGLGHEQYF.

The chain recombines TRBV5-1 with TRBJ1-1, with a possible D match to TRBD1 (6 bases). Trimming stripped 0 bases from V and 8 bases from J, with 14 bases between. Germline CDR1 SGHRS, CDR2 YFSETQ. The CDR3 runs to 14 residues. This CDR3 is CASSLGSPQGEAFF. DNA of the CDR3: TGCGCCAGCAGCTTGGGGTCCCCTCAGGGGGAAGCTTTCTTT.

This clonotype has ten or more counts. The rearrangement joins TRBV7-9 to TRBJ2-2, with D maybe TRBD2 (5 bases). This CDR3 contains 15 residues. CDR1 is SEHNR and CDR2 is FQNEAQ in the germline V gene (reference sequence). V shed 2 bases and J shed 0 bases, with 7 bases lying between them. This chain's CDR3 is CASSLWETNTGELFF. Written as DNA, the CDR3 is TGTGCCAGCAGCTTATGGGAGACGAACACCGGGGAGCTGTTTTTT.

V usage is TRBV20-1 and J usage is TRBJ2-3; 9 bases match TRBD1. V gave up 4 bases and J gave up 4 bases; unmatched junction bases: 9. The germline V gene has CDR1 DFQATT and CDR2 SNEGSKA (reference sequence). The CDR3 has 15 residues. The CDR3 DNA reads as TGCAGTGCTACCCGGACAGGGGAGATCCCAGATACGCAGTATTTT. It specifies CSATRTGEIPDTQYF.

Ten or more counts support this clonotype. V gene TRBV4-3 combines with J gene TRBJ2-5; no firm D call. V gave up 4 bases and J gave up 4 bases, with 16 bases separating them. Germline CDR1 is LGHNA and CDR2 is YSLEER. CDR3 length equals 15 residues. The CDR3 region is CASSRMEFQIETQYF. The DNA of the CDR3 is TGCGCCAGCAGCCGGATGGAGTTTCAGATAGAGACCCAGTACTTC.

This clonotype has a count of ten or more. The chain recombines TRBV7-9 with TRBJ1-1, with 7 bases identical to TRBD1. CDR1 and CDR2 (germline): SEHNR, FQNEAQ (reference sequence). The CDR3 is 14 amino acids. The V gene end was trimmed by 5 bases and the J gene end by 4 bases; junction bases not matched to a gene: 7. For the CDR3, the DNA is TGTGCCAGCAGCGCGGGACAGCGTGGCACTGAAGCTTTCTTT. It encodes CASSAGQRGTEAFF. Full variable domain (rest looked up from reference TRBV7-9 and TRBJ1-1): DTGVSQNPRHKITKRGQNVTFRCDPISEHNRLYWYRQTLGQGPEFLTYFQNEAQLEKSRLLSDRFSAERPKGSFSTLEIQRTEQGDSAMYLCASSAGQRGTEAFFGQGTRLTVV.

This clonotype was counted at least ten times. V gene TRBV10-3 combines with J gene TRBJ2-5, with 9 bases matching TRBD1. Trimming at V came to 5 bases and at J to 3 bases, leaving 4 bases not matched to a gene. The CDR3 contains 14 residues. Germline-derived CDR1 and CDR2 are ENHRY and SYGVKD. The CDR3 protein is CAISPWTGEETQYF. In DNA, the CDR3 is TGTGCCATCAGTCCCTGGACAGGGGAAGAGACCCAGTACTTC.

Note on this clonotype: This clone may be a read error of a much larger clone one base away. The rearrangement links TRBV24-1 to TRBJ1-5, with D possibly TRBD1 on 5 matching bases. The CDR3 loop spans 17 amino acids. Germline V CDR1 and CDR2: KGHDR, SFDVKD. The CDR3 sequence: CASSEGKKDSSNQPQHF. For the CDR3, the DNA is TGTGCCTCCAGTGAGGGGAAAAAAGATTCCAGCAATCAGCCCCAGCATTTT.

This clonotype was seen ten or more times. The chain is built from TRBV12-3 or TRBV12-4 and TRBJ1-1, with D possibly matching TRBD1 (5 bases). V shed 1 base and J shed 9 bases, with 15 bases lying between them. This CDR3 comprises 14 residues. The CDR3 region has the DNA TGTGCCAGCAGTTTAGAAATTTGGGGCTACAAAGCTTTCTTT. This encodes CASSLEIWGYKAFF.